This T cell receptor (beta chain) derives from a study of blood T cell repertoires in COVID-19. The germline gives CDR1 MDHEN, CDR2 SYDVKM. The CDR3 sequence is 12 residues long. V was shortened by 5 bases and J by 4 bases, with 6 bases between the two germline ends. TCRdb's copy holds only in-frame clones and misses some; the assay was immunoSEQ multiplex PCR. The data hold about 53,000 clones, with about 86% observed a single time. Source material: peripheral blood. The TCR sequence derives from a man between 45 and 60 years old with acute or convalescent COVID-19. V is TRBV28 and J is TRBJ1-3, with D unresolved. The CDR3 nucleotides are TGTGCCAGCAGTCCACAAGGAAACACCATATATTTT. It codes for CASSPQGNTIYF. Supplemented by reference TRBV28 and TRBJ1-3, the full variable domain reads DVKVTQSSRYLVKRTGEKVFLECVQDMDHENMFWYRQDPGLGLRLIYFSYDVKMKEKGDIPEGYSVSREKKERFSLILESASTNQTSMYLCASSPQGNTIYFGEGSWLTVV.